This entry concerns a single T cell receptor beta chain. This clonotype was seen more than once but under ten times. It has no known antigen specificity. A junction boundary mismatches the germline segment, possibly from a read error. The data belong to a study of T-cell memory formation after mild COVID-19 (dated by TCRdb to about 2021). About the study as a whole: TCR sequence clusters from the two donors were largely donor specific. The cohort was made up of two young adult volunteers, one female and one male, who were previously healthy. In a couple of donors, T-cell clones that expanded and contracted after mild COVID-19 were tracked by sequencing TCRalpha and TCRbeta repertoires over time.

Sequencing instrument: Illumina NovaSeq 6000. cDNA libraries for TCRalpha and TCRbeta were prepared by 5'RACE using constant-segment primers, with sample barcodes and unique molecular identifiers added. Trizol reagent was used to extract RNA from every sample. The libraries were amplified in two PCR steps, and the second step added a second sample barcode and Illumina TruSeq adapters. Sequencing of the libraries was done on an Illumina NovaSeq, producing 2 x 150 bp paired-end reads. As for how the authors treated the data: Reads were demultiplexed and collapsed into UMI-guided consensus sequences with migec v1.2.7. Using mixcr v2.1.11, the UMI consensuses were aligned to TRA and TRB V and J templates and assembled into clonotypes. A clonotype was counted as expanded or contracted only if both edgeR and NoisET called the change significant, with noise models trained on biological replicates. For edgeR calls, the thresholds were a false discovery rate-adjusted p below 0.01 and a log2 fold-change of 1. PCA with hierarchical clustering of max-normalized trajectories of the 1000 most abundant clonotypes was used as exploratory dynamics analysis. The CD4 or CD8 phenotype of responding clones was assigned using the separately sequenced CD4+ and CD8+ repertoires. TCRdb passed the public sequencing reads through fastp at Q25 and MiXCR, retaining productive beta sequences. All rows with the same CDR3 protein become a single entry with the most common DNA and genes. TCRdb, rather than the study authors, made the V and J calls. This sample lists about 170,000 distinct CDR3 sequences; roughly 13% were detected once. The top ten hold roughly 3.4% of the sample.

What the research found in general, with its limitations: Contracting CD4+ clones turned up mainly in the CM and EM memory subsets, whereas EMRA was where CD8+ clones were enriched. Only two mild cases were covered by the study, and larger cohorts that include severe cases with pre-infection samples were considered necessary. Some responding clones were detected in pre-infection memory, suggesting pre-existing cross-reactive memory T cells joined the SARS-CoV-2 response. SARS-CoV-2 specificity of the second-wave clones peaking on day 37 was not confirmed. Clones that contracted from day 15 to 85 showed balanced CD4/CD8 phenotypes, whereas a second wave of clones that expanded from day 15 to 37 leaned towards CD4+.

Ficoll-Paque density gradient centrifugation was used to isolate PBMCs. CDR1 LGHNA and CDR2 YNFKEQ were looked up in the germline V gene. The CDR3 spans 15 residues, from the cysteine through the phenylalanine. Here the CDR3 DNA is all that survives: 45 bases in frame from base 1. The chain uses TRBV4-2 and TRBJ2-3, and TRBD2 may be the D gene, going by 5 matching bases. The specimen sequenced was PBMCs or a T cell subset sorted from them (not recorded which). The TCR was taken from a man aged 18 to 30 who had mild COVID-19 (a few samples of this study predate the infection). The sample titles of this study are shuffled in the database, so cell type and time point are left out; the donor was told from shared clones. The DNA sequence reads TGTGCCAGCAGCAAAGAGGGAAGTAGCACAGATACGCAGTATTTT. Its protein is CASSKEGSSTDTQYF.